The 18 T cell receptor beta chains below all came from one sample that was sequenced in a study of shared clonotypes between healthy human individuals. CD45RO-negative cells were positively selected for CCR7, leaving out terminally differentiated effector memory CD45RA+ cells. Clones were sequenced by immunoSEQ multiplex PCR, and TCRdb holds only the in-frame ones, with some missing. The sample includes about 2 million clones, roughly 94% of them seen just once. The sequencing input was naive CD8+ T cells sorted from blood. These TCRs come from a man aged 18-30 years in good health.

The rearrangement links TRBV6-1 to TRBJ1-2; TRBD1 matches 10 bases. Germline assignment: CDR1 MNHNS and CDR2 SASEGT. The CDR3 spans 12 residues. Germline trimming cut 8 bases from V and 5 bases from J; bases unmatched to any gene: 2. CDR3 residues: CASGDRGYGYTF. As DNA, the CDR3 is TGTGCCAGCGGGGACAGGGGATATGGCTACACCTTC.

Regarding this clone: Other DNA sequences in the sample encode the same CDR3. The rearrangement joins TRBV5-6 to TRBJ2-7; TRBD1 matches 11 bases. J gave up 5 bases and V 3 bases, and 1 base lay outside the gene matches. This CDR3 comprises 13 residues. The germline CDR1 and CDR2 sequences are SGHDT and YYEEEE. The CDR3 DNA reads TGTGCCAGCAGCTCGGGACAGGGGGACGAGCAGTACTTC. This gives the protein CASSSGQGDEQYF.

Details on this clone: It may be a read error: a sequence one base away is much more abundant. This CDR3 is also generated by other DNA sequences in the sample. This sequence joins TRBV6-6 and TRBJ1-1; tentative D call: TRBD1 (5 bases). The CDR3 has 13 amino acids. The V end lost 2 bases, the J end lost 2 bases, and 6 bases lay between the germline ends. The germline CDR1 and CDR2 sequences are MNHNY and SVGAGI (reference sequence). The CDR3: CASSYGGNTEAFF. The CDR3 bases are TGTGCCAGCAGTTACGGGGGAAACACTGAAGCTTTCTTT.

The gene calls are TRBV9 and TRBJ1-2; perhaps TRBD1 as D (6 bases). The germline gives CDR1 SGDLS, CDR2 YYNGEE. V was clipped by 2 bases and J by 2 bases, with 13 bases between them. The CDR3 runs to 15 residues. The CDR3 protein is CASSVPPTGNYGYTF. The CDR3 DNA is TGTGCCAGCAGCGTCCCCCCCACAGGGAACTATGGCTACACCTTC.

The chain employs TRBV7-2 and TRBJ2-5; D unclear. This CDR3 has 15 amino acids. V shed 2 bases and J shed 0 bases, with 10 bases lying between them. Germline V gene lookup returns CDR1 SGHTA and CDR2 FQGNSA. In DNA, the CDR3 is TGTGCCAGCAGCTTAAGCAGGCCCGACCAAGAGACCCAGTACTTC. Amino acids: CASSLSRPDQETQYF.

The chain's CDR3 is CASSPEGTGVYGYTF. CDR3 sequence (DNA): TGTGCCAGCAGCCCGGAAGGGACAGGGGTTTATGGCTACACCTTC. The rearrangement links TRBV5-6 to TRBJ1-2, with 10 bases that match TRBD1. V lost 4 bases and J lost 5; bases outside the gene matches: 8. The V gene's germline CDR1 is SGHDT and CDR2 YYEEEE. The CDR3 spans 15 residues.

The V and J genes are TRBV7-6 and TRBJ2-7; 11 bases agree with TRBD2. V lost 1 base, J lost 7 bases, and 9 bases stayed unmatched. CDR3 length equals 16 residues. Germline CDR1 reads SGHVS; CDR2 reads FNYEAQ. CDR3 region: CASSLEVAGGRREQYF. The CDR3 DNA reads as TGTGCCAGCAGCTTAGAGGTAGCGGGAGGGCGGCGGGAGCAGTACTTC.

This chain links TRBV5-6 with TRBJ2-7; D is ambiguous. V was clipped by 3 bases and J by 4 bases, with 23 bases between them. The CDR3 length is 17 residues. Per the germline V gene, CDR1 is SGHDT and CDR2 is YYEEEE. CDR3 sequence: CASSSGLTRPSGYEQYF. The CDR3 region has the DNA TGTGCCAGCAGCTCAGGTCTGACTCGGCCCTCCGGTTACGAGCAGTACTTC.

V usage is TRBV6-5 and J usage is TRBJ2-7; tentative D call: TRBD2 (6 bases). Trimming took 2 bases from V and 4 from J, leaving 15 bases between them. The CDR3 covers 15 residues. The germline V gene has CDR1 MNHEY and CDR2 SVGAGI. The CDR3 region is CASSYGTGHLYEQYF. The CDR3 nucleotides read TGTGCCAGCAGTTACGGGACTGGCCACCTATACGAGCAGTACTTC.

The chain has TRBV7-3 and TRBJ2-5, with 9 nucleotides matching TRBD1. This CDR3 is built from 14 residues. In germline, CDR1 is SGHTA, CDR2 FQGTGA. The junction had 4 bases not matched to a gene; V was cut back by 3 bases and J by 5 bases. CDR3 sequence (DNA): TGTGCCAGCAGCTTGTCCGGGACAGGGGAGACCCAGTACTTC. Translation gives CASSLSGTGETQYF.

The chain has TRBV5-6 and TRBJ2-1; D remains unclear. V was clipped by 6 bases and J by 0 bases, with 10 bases between them. CDR1 and CDR2 from the germline V gene are SGHDT and YYEEEE. CDR3 length equals 14 residues. The chain's CDR3 is CASNWGSSYNEQFF. The CDR3 DNA follows: TGTGCCAGCAACTGGGGTAGCTCCTACAATGAGCAGTTCTTC.

This sequence joins TRBV4-1 and TRBJ2-1, with 7 bases fitting TRBD2. Looked up from germline, CDR1 is MGHRA and CDR2 is YSYEKL. Trimming at V came to 3 bases and at J to 0 bases, leaving 5 bases not matched to a gene. The CDR3 is 16 amino acids. CDR3 protein: CASSHRRGSSYNEQFF. The CDR3 bases are TGCGCCAGCAGCCACCGTCGCGGGAGCTCCTACAATGAGCAGTTCTTC.

The rearrangement uses TRBV2 and TRBJ2-1; TRBD1 matches at 7 bases. Germline V gives CDR1 SNHLY, CDR2 FYNNEI. The CDR3 spans 15 residues. J was trimmed by 3 bases and V by 5 bases; bases with no gene match: 7. CDR3 loop: CASSPRDSLYNEQFF. For the CDR3, the DNA is TGTGCCAGCAGTCCCCGGGACAGCCTCTACAATGAGCAGTTCTTC.

V usage is TRBV29-1 and J usage is TRBJ2-5; D ambiguous. Germline assignment: CDR1 SQVTM and CDR2 ANQGSEA. Trimming took off 7 bases at V and 7 bases at J, with 13 bases between the two ends. The CDR3 loop spans 11 amino acids. The CDR3 loop is CSGKEWGTQYF. As DNA, the CDR3 is TGCAGCGGCAAGGAATGGGGGACCCAGTACTTC.

In its sample, this clone was seen once. The rearrangement links TRBV10-1 to TRBJ2-3; 9 bases are shared with TRBD2. With V trimmed by 2 bases and J by 6 bases, 6 bases remained unmatched. The CDR3 runs to 15 residues. Germline lookup yields CDR1 WNHNN and CDR2 SYGVQD (reference sequence). The CDR3 here is CASSEVAGASDTQYF. CDR3 sequence (DNA): TGCGCCAGCAGTGAGGTAGCGGGAGCTTCCGATACGCAGTATTTT.

As to this clone: The same CDR3 can be traced to other DNA sequences in this sample. The chain recombines TRBV7-9 with TRBJ2-1; no definite D call. Per germline, CDR1 SEHNR and CDR2 FQNEAQ (reference sequence). This CDR3 is 12 amino acids long. V lost 1 base and J lost 8, with 6 bases in between. The CDR3 loop reads CASSLGSDEQFF. As DNA, the CDR3 is TGTGCCAGCAGCTTAGGGAGCGATGAGCAGTTCTTC.

The J gene is TRBJ2-1, the V gene TRBV29-1; tentative D call: TRBD2 (6 bases). Germline V lookup: CDR1 SQVTM, CDR2 ANQGSEA. The CDR3 covers 14 residues. V was shortened by 5 bases and J by 1 base, with 12 bases between the two germline ends. The CDR3 loop is CSVPRLDSYNEQFF. The CDR3 bases are TGCAGCGTTCCGCGACTAGATTCCTACAATGAGCAGTTCTTC.

V gene TRBV9 combines with J gene TRBJ2-1; no firm D call. The CDR3 runs 13 residues. V lost 3 bases to trimming and J lost 3 bases, with 7 bases between them. Looked up from germline, CDR1 is SGDLS and CDR2 is YYNGEE. The CDR3 spells CASSDYSYNEQFF. In DNA form, the CDR3 reads TGTGCCAGCAGCGATTACAGCTACAATGAGCAGTTCTTC. The whole variable domain, filled in from reference TRBV9 and TRBJ2-1, reads DSGVTQTPKHLITATGQRVTLRCSPRSGDLSVYWYQQSLDQGLQFLIQYYNGEERAKGNILERFSAQQFPDLHSELNLSSLELGDSALYFCASSDYSYNEQFFGPGTRLTVL.